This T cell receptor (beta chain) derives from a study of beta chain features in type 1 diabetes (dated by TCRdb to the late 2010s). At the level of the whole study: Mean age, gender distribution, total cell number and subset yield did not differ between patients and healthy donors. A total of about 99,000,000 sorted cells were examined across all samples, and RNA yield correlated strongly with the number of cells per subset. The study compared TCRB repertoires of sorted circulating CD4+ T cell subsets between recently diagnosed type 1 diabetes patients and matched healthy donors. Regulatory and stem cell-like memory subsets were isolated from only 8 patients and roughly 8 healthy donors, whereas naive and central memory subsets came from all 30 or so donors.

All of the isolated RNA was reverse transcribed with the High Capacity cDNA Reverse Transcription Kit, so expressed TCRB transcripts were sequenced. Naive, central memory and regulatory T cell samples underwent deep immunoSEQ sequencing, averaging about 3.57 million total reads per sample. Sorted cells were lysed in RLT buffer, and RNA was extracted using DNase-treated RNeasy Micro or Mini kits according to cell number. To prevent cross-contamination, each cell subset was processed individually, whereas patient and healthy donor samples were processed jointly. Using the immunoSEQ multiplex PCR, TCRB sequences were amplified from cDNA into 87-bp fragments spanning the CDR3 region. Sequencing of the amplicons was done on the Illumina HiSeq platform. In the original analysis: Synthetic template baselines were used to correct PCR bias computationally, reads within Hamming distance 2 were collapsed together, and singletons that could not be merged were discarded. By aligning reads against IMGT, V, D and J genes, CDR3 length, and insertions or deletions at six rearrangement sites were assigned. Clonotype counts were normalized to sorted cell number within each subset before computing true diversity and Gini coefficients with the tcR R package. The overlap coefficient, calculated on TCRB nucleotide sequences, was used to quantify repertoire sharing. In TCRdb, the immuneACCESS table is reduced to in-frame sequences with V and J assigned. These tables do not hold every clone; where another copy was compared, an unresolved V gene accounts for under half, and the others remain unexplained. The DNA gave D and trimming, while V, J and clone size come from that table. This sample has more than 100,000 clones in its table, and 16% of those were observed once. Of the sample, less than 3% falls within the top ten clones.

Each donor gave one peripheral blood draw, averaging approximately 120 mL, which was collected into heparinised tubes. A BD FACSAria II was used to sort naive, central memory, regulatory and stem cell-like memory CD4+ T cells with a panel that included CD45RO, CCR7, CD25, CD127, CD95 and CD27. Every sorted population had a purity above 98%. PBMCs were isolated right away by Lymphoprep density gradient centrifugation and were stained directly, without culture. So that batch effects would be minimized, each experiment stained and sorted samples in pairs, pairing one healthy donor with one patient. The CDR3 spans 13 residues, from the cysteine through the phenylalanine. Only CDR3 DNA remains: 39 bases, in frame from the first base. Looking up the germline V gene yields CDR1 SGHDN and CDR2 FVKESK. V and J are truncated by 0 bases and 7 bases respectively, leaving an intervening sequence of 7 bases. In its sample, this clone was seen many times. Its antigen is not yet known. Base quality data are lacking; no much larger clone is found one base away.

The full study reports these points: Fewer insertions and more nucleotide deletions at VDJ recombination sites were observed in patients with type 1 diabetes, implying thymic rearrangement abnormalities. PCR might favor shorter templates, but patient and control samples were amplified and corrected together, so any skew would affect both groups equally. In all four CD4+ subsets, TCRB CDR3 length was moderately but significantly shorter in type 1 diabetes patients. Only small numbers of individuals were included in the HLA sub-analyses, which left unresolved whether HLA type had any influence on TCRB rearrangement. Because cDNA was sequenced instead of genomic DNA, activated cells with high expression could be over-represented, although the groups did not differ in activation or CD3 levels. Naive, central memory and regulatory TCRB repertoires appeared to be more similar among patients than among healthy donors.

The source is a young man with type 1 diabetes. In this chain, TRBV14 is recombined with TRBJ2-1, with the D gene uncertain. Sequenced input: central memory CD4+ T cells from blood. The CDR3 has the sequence CASSQDETNEQFF. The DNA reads TGTGCCAGCAGCCAAGATGAGACGAATGAGCAGTTCTTC. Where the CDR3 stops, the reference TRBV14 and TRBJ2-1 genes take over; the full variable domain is EAGVTQFPSHSVIEKGQTVTLRCDPISGHDNLYWYRRVMGKEIKFLLHFVKESKQDESGMPNNRFLAERTGGTYSTLKVQPAELEDSGVYFCASSQDETNEQFFGPGTRLTVL.